Presented here are 31 T cell receptor beta chains from one specimen sequenced in a study of shared clonotypes between healthy human individuals (dated by TCRdb to the early 2020s). CD8 naive samples consisted of CD45RO-negative cells that were positively selected for CCR7, yielding a CD45RA+CCR7+ population without TemRA cells. To prepare the library, the immunoSEQ multiplex PCR assay was applied. Held by TCRdb, this immuneACCESS table contains in-frame sequences only and omits some clones. Under half of the omission traces to an unresolved V gene where checked; the cause of the rest is unknown. The sample records under 850,000 clones, 80% to 95% of which are singletons. In total, the top ten clones hold around 24% of the sample. Input material: naive CD8+ T cells sorted from blood. What the cell subset or site label conveys for this sample: CD45RA+CCR7+. The receptors were sampled from a man younger than 40 in good health.

The chain joins TRBV4-1 to TRBJ2-1; possible D gene TRBD2, 5 bases. Germline lookup yields CDR1 MGHRA and CDR2 YSYEKL. The length of the CDR3 is 10 residues. Between the trimmed V and J ends, which lost 6 bases and 9 bases, there was a span of 6 bases. Written as DNA, the CDR3 is TGCGCCAGCAGTGAGGGTGAGCAGTTCTTC. Protein product: CASSEGEQFF.

The genes are TRBV27 and TRBJ1-1, with unresolved D. The ends were cut back, 7 bases at V and 5 bases at J, with 8 bases in the middle. Germline values: CDR1 MNHEY, CDR2 SMNVEV (reference sequence). This CDR3 comprises 11 residues. This chain's CDR3 is CASTDWTEAFF. CDR3 nucleotide sequence: TGTGCCAGCACAGATTGGACTGAAGCTTTCTTT.

This chain connects TRBV27 to TRBJ2-5, with 8 bases lining up with TRBD2. With V trimmed by 3 bases and J by 7 bases, 1 base remained unmatched. Germline CDR1 is MNHEY and CDR2 is SMNVEV (reference sequence). This CDR3 comprises 12 residues. The CDR3: CASSFAGGTQYF. CDR3 in DNA: TGTGCCAGCAGTTTTGCGGGGGGGACCCAGTACTTC.

The rearrangement links TRBV28 to TRBJ2-7; D remains unclear. Germline values: CDR1 MDHEN, CDR2 SYDVKM. This CDR3 is 14 amino acids long. V lost 6 bases and J lost 2, with 14 bases in between. DNA for the CDR3: TGTGCCAGCAGATCAAGCCGGGCCACCTACGAGCAGTACTTC. Translating gives CASRSSRATYEQYF.

The chain links TRBV2 to TRBJ2-7, with 11 bases lining up with TRBD2. Germline V lookup: CDR1 SNHLY, CDR2 FYNNEI. CDR3 size: 15 residues. After removal of 3 bases from V and 4 bases from J, the junction contained 5 bases not matched to a gene. CDR3 residues: CASSEIAGGRYEQYF. DNA for the CDR3: TGTGCCAGCAGTGAGATAGCGGGAGGGCGGTACGAGCAGTACTTC.

This chain links TRBV27 with TRBJ1-4, with TRBD1 matching 9 bases. Germline V lookup: CDR1 MNHEY, CDR2 SMNVEV (reference sequence). V gave up 5 bases and J gave up 1 base; unmatched junction bases: 5. The CDR3 extends over 16 amino acids. The CDR3 reads CASSRDREGTNEKLFF. The CDR3 DNA is TGTGCCAGCAGTCGGGACAGGGAAGGAACTAATGAAAAACTGTTTTTT.

CDR3 sequence (DNA): TGTGCCAGCAGTCGCCTCGGGGCTGGAAACGAGCAGTACTTC. Its translation is CASSRLGAGNEQYF. The chain links TRBV27 to TRBJ2-7; possibly TRBD1 or TRBD2 for D (5 bases each). The CDR3 runs 14 residues. Trimming removed 5 bases at V and 5 bases at J, with 16 bases between. Looked up from germline, CDR1 is MNHEY and CDR2 is SMNVEV (reference sequence).

This chain links TRBV28 with TRBJ1-5; D remains unclear. Germline V gives CDR1 MDHEN, CDR2 SYDVKM. This CDR3 region has 14 residues. Trimming removed 5 bases from V and 6 bases from J, with 14 bases in between. The CDR3 protein is CASSNTAGFQPQHF. DNA of the CDR3: TGTGCCAGCAGTAATACTGCCGGGTTTCAGCCCCAGCATTTT.

In regard to this clone: The same CDR3 also results from other DNA sequences found in this sample. This chain links TRBV11-2 with TRBJ1-1; the D is unclear. Germline values: CDR1 SGHAT, CDR2 FQNNGV. The V gene lost 5 bases and the J gene lost 2 bases, with 9 bases spanning the gap. The CDR3 consists of 13 residues. The CDR3 loop is CASSLGYNTEAFF. The CDR3, as DNA: TGTGCCAGCAGCCTCGGCTACAACACTGAAGCTTTCTTT.

A word on this clone: This sequence may be a read error, since a much larger clone differs from it by one base. This CDR3 is also generated by other DNA sequences in the sample. The V call is TRBV27, the J call TRBJ2-2; D not certain. V was clipped by 3 bases and J by 2 bases, with 1 base between them. The CDR3 spans 12 residues. The germline V gene encodes CDR1 MNHEY and CDR2 SMNVEV (reference sequence). CDR3 in amino acids: CASSFNTGELFF. CDR3 bases: TGTGCCAGCAGTTTTAACACCGGGGAGCTGTTTTTT.

The J gene is TRBJ2-5, the V gene TRBV7-8; tentative D call: TRBD2 (7 bases). This CDR3 contains 13 residues. Germline-derived CDR1 and CDR2 are SGHVS and FQNEAQ. Trimming took off 6 bases at V and 5 bases at J, with 13 bases between the two ends. CDR3 nucleotides: TGTGCCAGCAGGATGCGGGGGCGGGAGACCCAGTACTTC. Encoded protein: CASRMRGRETQYF.

The V and J genes are TRBV13 and TRBJ2-3; the D is unclear. The V end lost 4 bases, the J end lost 7 bases, and 15 bases lay between the germline ends. This CDR3 has 14 amino acids. CDR1 PRHDT and CDR2 FYEKMQ come from the germline V gene (reference sequence). The CDR3 nucleotides read TGTGCCAGCAGCTCTCTGTTTGAGGAATATACGCAGTATTTT. The encoded protein is CASSSLFEEYTQYF.

J is TRBJ2-7 and V is TRBV7-8; 7 nucleotides align to TRBD1. V was clipped by 5 bases and J by 2 bases; unmatched bases: 6. The V gene's germline CDR1 is SGHVS and CDR2 FQNEAQ. This CDR3 has 14 amino acids. CDR3: CASSVWGQTYEQYF. DNA of the CDR3: TGTGCCAGCAGCGTTTGGGGACAGACCTACGAGCAGTACTTC.

The chain recombines TRBV29-1 with TRBJ2-2; a weak D match, TRBD2 (5 bases). This CDR3 is built from 13 residues. V was trimmed by 2 bases and J by 6 bases, leaving 10 bases between them. Germline V gene data show CDR1 as SQVTM and CDR2 as ANQGSEA. CDR3 sequence reads: CSVETGSSGELFF. DNA of the CDR3: TGCAGCGTTGAAACGGGGTCGTCCGGGGAGCTGTTTTTT.

J is TRBJ2-7 and V is TRBV27; TRBD2 matches 13 bases. The V gene end was trimmed by 5 bases and the J gene end by 2 bases; junction bases not matched to a gene: 6. Germline lookup yields CDR1 MNHEY and CDR2 SMNVEV (reference sequence). The CDR3 is 16 amino acids. Here the CDR3 DNA reads TGTGCCAGCAGTCAAAAACTAGCGGGAGGGCCCTACGAGCAGTACTTC. This encodes CASSQKLAGGPYEQYF.

In its sample, this clone was seen once. The CDR3 bases are TGCAGCGTTGAGGGTGACATATGGAATGGCTACACCTTC. Translated, it gives CSVEGDIWNGYTF. The chain combines TRBV29-1 with TRBJ1-2; no firm D call. The germline V gene has CDR1 SQVTM and CDR2 ANQGSEA. Trimming stripped 3 bases from V and 6 bases from J, with 14 bases between. There are 13 residues in the CDR3.

The V call is TRBV5-4, the J call TRBJ2-7; D is possibly TRBD1 (5 bases). V shed 4 bases and J shed 1 base, with 18 bases lying between them. Germline CDR1 SGHNT, CDR2 YYREEE (reference sequence). The CDR3 is 16 residues long. CDR3 sequence: CASSSKRQSSSYEQYF. In DNA, the CDR3 is TGTGCCAGCAGCAGCAAAAGACAGTCTTCATCCTACGAGCAGTACTTC. Looking up the rest from reference TRBV5-4 and TRBJ2-7 gives the full variable domain: ETGVTQSPTHLIKTRGQQVTLRCSSQSGHNTVSWYQQALGQGPQFIFQYYREEENGRGNFPPRFSGLQFPNYSSELNVNALELDDSALYLCASSSKRQSSSYEQYFGPGTRLTVT.

The V and J genes are TRBV18 and TRBJ2-7; TRBD2 agrees at 7 bases. CDR3 length equals 16 residues. Germline lookup yields CDR1 KGHSH and CDR2 LQKENI. Unmatched junction bases numbered 10, after V lost 2 bases and J lost 3 bases. The CDR3: CASSPKPAGPHYEQYF. CDR3 DNA sequence: TGTGCCAGCTCACCAAAACCAGCGGGACCGCACTACGAGCAGTACTTC. The full variable domain, rest sourced from reference TRBV18 and TRBJ2-7, is NAGVMQNPRHLVRRRGQEARLRCSPMKGHSHVYWYRQLPEEGLKFMVYLQKENIIDESGMPKERFSAEFPKEGPSILRIQQVVRGDSAAYFCASSPKPAGPHYEQYFGPGTRLTVT.

CDR3 DNA: TGTGCCAGTAGTACCGGACACGGCTACGAGCAGTACTTC. Translated, it gives CASSTGHGYEQYF. The chain couples TRBV19 to TRBJ2-7; D may be TRBD1 (5 bases). Germline CDR1 LNHDA, CDR2 SQIVND (reference sequence). Trimming shortened V by 4 bases and J by 3 bases, and 10 bases separated the two germline ends. This CDR3 has 13 residues.

V is TRBV6-6 and J is TRBJ1-2, with D tentatively TRBD1 (6 bases). In germline, CDR1 is MNHNY, CDR2 SVGAGI (reference sequence). Trimming removed 6 bases at V and 6 bases at J, with 14 bases between. The CDR3 sequence is 13 residues long. CDR3 nucleotides: TGTGCCAGCAGATCGACAGGACCAGATGGCTACACCTTC. This encodes CASRSTGPDGYTF.

In its sample, this clone was seen once. The chain is built from TRBV27 and TRBJ2-7; 7 positions match TRBD2. The germline V gene encodes CDR1 MNHEY and CDR2 SMNVEV (reference sequence). The CDR3 totals 15 residues. Trimming removed 2 bases from V and 3 bases from J; junction bases left unmatched: 7. The CDR3 here is CASSLGSSGVYEQYF. In DNA form, the CDR3 reads TGTGCCAGCAGTTTAGGGTCTAGCGGAGTCTACGAGCAGTACTTC.

V is TRBV2 and J is TRBJ2-1, with D perhaps assigned TRBD1 or TRBD2 (10 bases each). The V end was cut by 8 bases, the J end by 7 bases, with 39 bases between. Germline assignment: CDR1 SNHLY and CDR2 FYNNEI. This CDR3 is 21 amino acids long. CDR3 sequence reads: CASLETGTGVASGSRLNEQFF. In DNA form, the CDR3 reads TGTGCCAGCCTAGAGACCGGGACAGGGGTGGCTAGCGGGAGTAGGTTGAATGAGCAGTTCTTC.

CDR3 sequence: CASSEGTSGYYNEQFF. The CDR3 nucleotides read TGCGCCAGCAGTGAGGGGACTAGCGGCTACTACAATGAGCAGTTCTTC. J is TRBJ2-1 and V is TRBV10-1; 11 bases align to TRBD2. V lost 2 bases to trimming and J lost 3 bases; unmatched junction nucleotides: 3. The CDR3 spans 16 residues. The V gene's germline CDR1 is WNHNN and CDR2 SYGVQD (reference sequence).

The V gene is TRBV28, the J gene TRBJ2-7; TRBD2 aligns across 7 bases. The V gene's germline CDR1 is MDHEN and CDR2 SYDVKM. The length of the CDR3 is 17 residues. The trim removed 5 bases at V and 3 bases at J, leaving 16 bases unmatched. Written as DNA, the CDR3 is TGTGCCAGCAGTCCAAAGCCTCGGACTAGATATAGCTACGAGCAGTACTTC. It encodes CASSPKPRTRYSYEQYF.

V gene TRBV6-1 combines with J gene TRBJ1-2; D is unclear. Germline-derived CDR1 and CDR2 are MNHNS and SASEGT. Deletions cut 1 base from V and 5 bases from J, with 20 bases between. The CDR3 runs to 17 residues. The CDR3 DNA reads as TGTGCCAGCAGTGAAGGGGTAGGCCGGCTGCCTGGGTATGGCTACACCTTC. It codes for CASSEGVGRLPGYGYTF.

The chain recombines TRBV27 with TRBJ2-3; 7 positions match TRBD2. This CDR3 has 15 amino acids. Looked up from germline, CDR1 is MNHEY and CDR2 is SMNVEV (reference sequence). J was trimmed by 1 base and V by 1 base; bases with no gene match: 2. As DNA, the CDR3 is TGTGCCAGCAGTTTATTTGCGGGAGGCACAGATACGCAGTATTTT. It codes for CASSLFAGGTDTQYF.

The chain carries TRBV27 and TRBJ1-2; a possible D gene is TRBD1 (6 bases). The CDR3 spans 14 residues. Deletions cut 5 bases from V and 5 bases from J, with 15 bases between. CDR1 is MNHEY, CDR2 SMNVEV, per germline (reference sequence). CDR3 residues: CASSHRRTDYGYTF. The CDR3 DNA reads TGTGCCAGCAGTCATCGGAGGACAGATTATGGCTACACCTTC.

This chain links TRBV9 with TRBJ2-7, with 10 bases identical to TRBD1. The germline V gene encodes CDR1 SGDLS and CDR2 YYNGEE. CDR3 size: 16 residues. V shed 3 bases, J shed 2 bases, and the junction held 8 bases outside the gene matches. CDR3 amino acids: CASSAGPGQGTYEQYF. The CDR3 DNA sequence: TGTGCCAGCAGCGCTGGTCCGGGACAGGGGACCTACGAGCAGTACTTC. Using reference TRBV9 and TRBJ2-7 for the parts outside the CDR3, the full variable domain is DSGVTQTPKHLITATGQRVTLRCSPRSGDLSVYWYQQSLDQGLQFLIQYYNGEERAKGNILERFSAQQFPDLHSELNLSSLELGDSALYFCASSAGPGQGTYEQYFGPGTRLTVT.

The chain has TRBV10-3 and TRBJ1-5, with TRBD1 matching 7 bases. CDR1 and CDR2 (germline): ENHRY, SYGVKD. The J segment lost 6 bases and the V segment lost 3 bases, leaving 5 bases of the junction unmatched. This CDR3 has 14 residues. The CDR3 region is CAISDTGQTQPQHF. CDR3 nucleotide sequence: TGTGCCATCAGTGACACGGGACAGACTCAGCCCCAGCATTTT.

V is TRBV9 and J is TRBJ2-7, with TRBD1 identical over 8 bases. Trimming at V came to 3 bases and at J to 1 base, leaving 12 bases not matched to a gene. This CDR3 comprises 17 residues. CDR1 SGDLS and CDR2 YYNGEE come from the germline V gene. CDR3 sequence: CASSERPTGGLSYEQYF. DNA for the CDR3: TGTGCCAGCAGCGAACGGCCTACAGGGGGGCTTTCCTACGAGCAGTACTTC. Drawing the rest from reference TRBV9 and TRBJ2-7, the complete variable domain is DSGVTQTPKHLITATGQRVTLRCSPRSGDLSVYWYQQSLDQGLQFLIQYYNGEERAKGNILERFSAQQFPDLHSELNLSSLELGDSALYFCASSERPTGGLSYEQYFGPGTRLTVT.

The rearrangement uses TRBV10-2 and TRBJ2-1; no reliable D call. Germline lookup yields CDR1 WSHSY and CDR2 SAAADI. The CDR3 loop spans 14 amino acids. The V and J ends lost 8 bases and 1 base respectively, with 12 bases between them. The CDR3 DNA follows: TGCGCCAGCTCCCCAGTGGGGTCCTACAATGAGCAGTTCTTC. The encoded protein is CASSPVGSYNEQFF.